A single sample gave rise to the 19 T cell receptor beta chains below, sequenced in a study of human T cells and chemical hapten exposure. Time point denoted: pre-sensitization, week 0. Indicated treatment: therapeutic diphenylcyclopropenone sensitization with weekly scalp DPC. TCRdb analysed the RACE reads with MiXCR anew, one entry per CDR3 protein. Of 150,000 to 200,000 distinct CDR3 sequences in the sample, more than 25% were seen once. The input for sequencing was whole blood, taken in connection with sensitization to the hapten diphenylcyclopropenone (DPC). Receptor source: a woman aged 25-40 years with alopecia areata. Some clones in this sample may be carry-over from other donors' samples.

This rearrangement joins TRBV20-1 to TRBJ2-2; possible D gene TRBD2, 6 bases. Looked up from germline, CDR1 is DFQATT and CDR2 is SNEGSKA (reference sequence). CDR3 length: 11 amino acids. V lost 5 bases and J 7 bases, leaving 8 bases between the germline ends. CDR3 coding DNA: TGCAGTGCTGGGGGGAGCGGGGAGCTGTTTTTT. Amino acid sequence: CSAGGSGELFF.

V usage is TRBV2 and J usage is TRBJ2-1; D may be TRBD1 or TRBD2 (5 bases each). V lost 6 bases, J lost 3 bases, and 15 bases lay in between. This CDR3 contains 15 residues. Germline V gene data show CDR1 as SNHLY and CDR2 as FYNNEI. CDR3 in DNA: TGTGCCAGCAGCCCGAGGGTGGGGGACTACAATGAGCAGTTCTTC. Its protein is CASSPRVGDYNEQFF. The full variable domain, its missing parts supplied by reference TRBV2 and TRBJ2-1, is EPEVTQTPSHQVTQMGQEVILRCVPISNHLYFYWYRQILGQKVEFLVSFYNNEISEKSEIFDDQFSVERPDGSNFTLKIRSTKLEDSAMYFCASSPRVGDYNEQFFGPGTRLTVL.

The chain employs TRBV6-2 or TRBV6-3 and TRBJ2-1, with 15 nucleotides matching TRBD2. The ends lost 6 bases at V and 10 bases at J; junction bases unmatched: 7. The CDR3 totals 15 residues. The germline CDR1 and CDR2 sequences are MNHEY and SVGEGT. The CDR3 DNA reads TGTGCCAGCAGAGCTGGGACTAGCGGGGGGATGGAGCAGTTCTTC. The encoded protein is CASRAGTSGGMEQFF.

CDR3 in DNA: TGTGCCAGCAGTTTTCTAGCGGGAGGAACAGATACGCAGTATTTT. It encodes CASSFLAGGTDTQYF. The V gene is TRBV28, the J gene TRBJ2-3; TRBD2 matches 11 bases. The CDR3 spans 15 residues. The V and J ends lost 3 bases and 3 bases, in that order; junction bases with no gene match: 2. Germline V gene lookup returns CDR1 MDHEN and CDR2 SYDVKM.

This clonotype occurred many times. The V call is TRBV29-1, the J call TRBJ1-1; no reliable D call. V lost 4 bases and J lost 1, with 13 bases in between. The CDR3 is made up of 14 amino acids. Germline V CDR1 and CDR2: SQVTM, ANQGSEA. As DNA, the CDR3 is TGCAGCGTTGTCGCAGCGAACTGGAACACTGAAGCTTTCTTT. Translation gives CSVVAANWNTEAFF.

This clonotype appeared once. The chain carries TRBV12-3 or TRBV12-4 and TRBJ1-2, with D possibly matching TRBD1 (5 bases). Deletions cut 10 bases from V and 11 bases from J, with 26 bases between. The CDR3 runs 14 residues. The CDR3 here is CATAMNTGSIGYTF. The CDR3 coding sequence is TGTGCCACAGCGATGAACACAGGTTCTATAGGGTACACCTTC.

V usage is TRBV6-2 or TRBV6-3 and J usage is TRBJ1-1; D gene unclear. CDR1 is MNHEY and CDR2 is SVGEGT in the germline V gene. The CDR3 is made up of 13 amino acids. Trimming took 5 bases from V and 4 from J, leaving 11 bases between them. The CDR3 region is CASSQPVGTEAFF. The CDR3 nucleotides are TGTGCCAGCAGTCAACCAGTGGGCACTGAAGCTTTCTTT.

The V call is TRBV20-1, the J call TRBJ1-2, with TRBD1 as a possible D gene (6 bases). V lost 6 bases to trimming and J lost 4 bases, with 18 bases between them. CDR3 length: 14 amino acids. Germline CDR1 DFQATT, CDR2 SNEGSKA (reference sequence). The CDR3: CSAVARGLGYGYTF. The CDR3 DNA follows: TGCAGTGCGGTTGCCAGGGGCCTAGGCTATGGCTACACCTTC.

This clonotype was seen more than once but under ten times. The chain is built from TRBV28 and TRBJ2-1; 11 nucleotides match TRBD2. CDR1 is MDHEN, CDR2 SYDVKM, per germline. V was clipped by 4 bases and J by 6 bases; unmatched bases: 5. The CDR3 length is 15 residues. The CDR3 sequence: CASSSPGLAVNEQFF. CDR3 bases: TGTGCCAGCAGTTCGCCGGGACTAGCGGTCAATGAGCAGTTCTTC.

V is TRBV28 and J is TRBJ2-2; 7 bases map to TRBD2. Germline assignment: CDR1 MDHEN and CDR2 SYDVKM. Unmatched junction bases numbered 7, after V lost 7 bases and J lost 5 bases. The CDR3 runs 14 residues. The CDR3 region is CASILGGTTGELFF. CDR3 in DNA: TGTGCCAGCATATTGGGGGGGACGACCGGGGAGCTGTTTTTT.

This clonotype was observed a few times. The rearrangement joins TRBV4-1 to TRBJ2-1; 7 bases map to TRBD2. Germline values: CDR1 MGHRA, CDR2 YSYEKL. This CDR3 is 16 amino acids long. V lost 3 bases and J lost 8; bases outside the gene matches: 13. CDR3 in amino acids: CASSQGGFGGSYEQFF. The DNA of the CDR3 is TGCGCCAGCAGCCAGGGGGGGTTTGGCGGGAGCTATGAGCAGTTCTTC.

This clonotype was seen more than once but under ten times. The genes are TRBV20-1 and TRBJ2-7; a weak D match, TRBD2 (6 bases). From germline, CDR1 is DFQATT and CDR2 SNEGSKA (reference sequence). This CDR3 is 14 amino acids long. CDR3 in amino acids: CSAPPGSGPYEQYF. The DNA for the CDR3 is TGCAGCGCCCCTCCTGGCAGCGGGCCCTACGAGCAGTACTTC.

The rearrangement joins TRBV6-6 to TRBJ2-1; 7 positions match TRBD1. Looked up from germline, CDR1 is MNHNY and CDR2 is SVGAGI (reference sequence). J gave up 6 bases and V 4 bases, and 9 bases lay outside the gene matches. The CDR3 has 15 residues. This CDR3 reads CASSLKGSGGNEQFF. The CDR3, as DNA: TGTGCCAGCAGTTTAAAGGGATCAGGGGGCAATGAGCAGTTCTTC.

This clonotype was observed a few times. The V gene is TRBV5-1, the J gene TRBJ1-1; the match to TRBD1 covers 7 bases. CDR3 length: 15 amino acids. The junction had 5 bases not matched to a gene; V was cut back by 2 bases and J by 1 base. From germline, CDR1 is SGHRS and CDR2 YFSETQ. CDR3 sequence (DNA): TGCGCCAGCAGCTTCACCGGGACAGAGAACACTGAAGCTTTCTTT. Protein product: CASSFTGTENTEAFF.

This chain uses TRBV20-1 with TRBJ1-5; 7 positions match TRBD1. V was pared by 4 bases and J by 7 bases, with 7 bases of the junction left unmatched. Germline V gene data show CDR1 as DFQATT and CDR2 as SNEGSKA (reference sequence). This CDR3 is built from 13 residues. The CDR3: CSAKGQPRQPQHF. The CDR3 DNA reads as TGCAGTGCTAAGGGACAGCCAAGGCAGCCCCAGCATTTT.

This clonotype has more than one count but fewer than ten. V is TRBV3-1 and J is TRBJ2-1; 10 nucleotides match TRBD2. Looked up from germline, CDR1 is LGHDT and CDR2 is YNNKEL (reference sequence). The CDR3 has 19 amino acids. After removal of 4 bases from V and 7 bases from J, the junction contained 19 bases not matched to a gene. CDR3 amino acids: CASSRQKRSGRASRNEQFF. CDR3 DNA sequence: TGTGCCAGCAGCCGCCAAAAACGAAGCGGGAGGGCGTCGCGAAATGAGCAGTTCTTC.

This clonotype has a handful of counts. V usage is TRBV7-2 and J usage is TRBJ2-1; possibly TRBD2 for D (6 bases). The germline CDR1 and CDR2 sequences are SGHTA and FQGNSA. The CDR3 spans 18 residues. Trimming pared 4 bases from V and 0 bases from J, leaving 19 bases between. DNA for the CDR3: TGTGCCAGCAGCTCGTACCCCCGGGGGTCGAGCTCCTACAATGAGCAGTTCTTC. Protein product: CASSSYPRGSSSYNEQFF.

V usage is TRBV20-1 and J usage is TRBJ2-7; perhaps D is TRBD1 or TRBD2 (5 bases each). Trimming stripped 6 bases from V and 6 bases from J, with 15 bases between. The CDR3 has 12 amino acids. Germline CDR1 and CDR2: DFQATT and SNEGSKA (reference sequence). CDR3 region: CSAPLRGIEQYF. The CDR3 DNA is TGCAGTGCGCCTCTGAGGGGTATCGAGCAGTACTTC.

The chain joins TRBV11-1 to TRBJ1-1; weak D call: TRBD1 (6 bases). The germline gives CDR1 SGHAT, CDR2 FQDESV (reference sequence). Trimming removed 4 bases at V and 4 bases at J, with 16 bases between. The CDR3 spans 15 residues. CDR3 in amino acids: CASSSRTGLGTEAFF. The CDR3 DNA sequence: TGTGCCAGCAGCTCACGAACAGGGTTGGGCACTGAAGCTTTCTTT.